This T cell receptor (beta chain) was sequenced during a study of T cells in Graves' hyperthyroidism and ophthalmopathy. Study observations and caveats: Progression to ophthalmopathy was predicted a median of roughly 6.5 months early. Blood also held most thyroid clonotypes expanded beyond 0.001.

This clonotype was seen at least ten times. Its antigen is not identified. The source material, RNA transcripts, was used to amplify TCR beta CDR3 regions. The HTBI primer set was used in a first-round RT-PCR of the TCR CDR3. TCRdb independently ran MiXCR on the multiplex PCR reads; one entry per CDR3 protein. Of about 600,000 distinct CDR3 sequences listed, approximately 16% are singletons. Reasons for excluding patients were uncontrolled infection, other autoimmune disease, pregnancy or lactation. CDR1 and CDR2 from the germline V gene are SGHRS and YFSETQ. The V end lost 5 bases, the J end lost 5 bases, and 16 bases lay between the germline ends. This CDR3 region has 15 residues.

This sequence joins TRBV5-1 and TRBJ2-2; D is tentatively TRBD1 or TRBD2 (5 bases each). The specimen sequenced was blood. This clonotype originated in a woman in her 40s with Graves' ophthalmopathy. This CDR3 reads CASSWDGSRTGELFF. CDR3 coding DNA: TGCGCCAGCAGTTGGGACGGGTCGCGGACCGGGGAGCTGTTTTTT.